The 16 T cell receptor beta chains below come from one sample, sequenced in a study of blood T cell repertoires in COVID-19. The protocol was immunoSEQ multiplex PCR, while the TCRdb copy is restricted to in-frame clones and leaves out a portion. The data hold fewer than 40,000 clones, with roughly nine tenths observed a single time. The specimen sequenced was peripheral blood. These receptors originate from a human donor in a cohort sampled during active COVID-19.

This chain connects TRBV18 to TRBJ1-1, with D possibly being TRBD1 (5 bases). Trimming removed 3 bases from V and 3 bases from J, with 17 bases in between. The CDR3 spans 16 residues. The germline V gene encodes CDR1 KGHSH and CDR2 LQKENI. The chain's CDR3 is CASSPWQGPGDTEAFF. The CDR3, as DNA: TGTGCCAGCTCACCTTGGCAGGGACCGGGGGACACTGAAGCTTTCTTT.

This chain joins TRBV7-2 and TRBJ1-3, with D unresolved. The germline V gene has CDR1 SGHTA and CDR2 FQGNSA. The CDR3 is made up of 16 amino acids. With 1 base removed from V and 2 bases from J, the gap between germline ends came to 12 bases. CDR3 DNA sequence: TGTGCCAGCAGCTTAGAAATTTCGGAGCCTGGAAACACCATATATTTT. Protein sequence: CASSLEISEPGNTIYF.

This clone was recorded once. The rearrangement uses TRBV4-2 and TRBJ2-1; D is perhaps TRBD2 (5 bases). Germline V gene data show CDR1 as LGHNA and CDR2 as YNFKEQ. This CDR3 comprises 14 residues. V dropped 6 bases and J dropped 12 bases, with 21 bases sitting between them. CDR3: CASSFGLGSGGQFF. The CDR3 region has the DNA TGTGCCAGCAGTTTCGGACTGGGATCAGGTGGGCAGTTCTTC.

This clone counts as medium-sized. V is TRBV5-4 and J is TRBJ2-7; TRBD1 might be the D (6 bases). This CDR3 region has 14 residues. Deletions cut 4 bases from V and 3 bases from J, with 14 bases between. Germline CDR1 SGHNT, CDR2 YYREEE (reference sequence). The CDR3 DNA is TGTGCCAGCAGCCGCCGGGACACCAGCTACGAGCAGTACTTC. Its protein product is CASSRRDTSYEQYF.

The V gene is TRBV7-3, the J gene TRBJ2-3; maybe TRBD2 (5 bases). The CDR3 sequence is 14 residues long. Trimming removed 1 base from V and 0 bases from J, with 5 bases in between. Per the germline V gene, CDR1 is SGHTA and CDR2 is FQGTGA. The CDR3 region is CASSLSGSTDTQYF. CDR3 sequence (DNA): TGTGCCAGCAGCTTAAGCGGGAGCACAGATACGCAGTATTTT.

V gene TRBV18 combines with J gene TRBJ2-1, with D possibly being TRBD1 (5 bases). Germline CDR1 is KGHSH and CDR2 is LQKENI. V dropped 3 bases and J dropped 6 bases, with 12 bases sitting between them. The CDR3 length is 14 residues. CDR3 DNA: TGTGCCAGCTCACCTCAGGTAGGGGTCAATGAGCAGTTCTTC. Translation gives CASSPQVGVNEQFF. The full variable domain, completed using reference TRBV18 and TRBJ2-1, is NAGVMQNPRHLVRRRGQEARLRCSPMKGHSHVYWYRQLPEEGLKFMVYLQKENIIDESGMPKERFSAEFPKEGPSILRIQQVVRGDSAAYFCASSPQVGVNEQFFGPGTRLTVL.

This chain joins TRBV3-1 (or the pseudogene TRBV3-2) and TRBJ2-3; the match to TRBD1 covers 10 bases. The CDR3 totals 16 residues. Trimming took 5 bases from V and 2 from J; bases not matched to a gene: 7. CDR1 LGHDT and CDR2 YNNKEL come from the germline V gene (reference sequence). CDR3 in DNA: TGTGCCAGCAGCACCCGGGACAGGGGAATCACAGATACGCAGTATTTT. Its protein is CASSTRDRGITDTQYF.

V gene TRBV6-2 or TRBV6-3 combines with J gene TRBJ1-1; D unresolved. The V end was cut by 1 base, the J end by 8 bases, with 8 bases between. In germline, CDR1 is MNHEY, CDR2 SVGEGT. The CDR3 has 12 amino acids. The CDR3 region is CASSYFEGEAFF. In nucleotides, the CDR3 is TGTGCCAGCAGTTACTTTGAGGGAGAAGCTTTCTTT.

The chain recombines TRBV3-1 (or the pseudogene TRBV3-2) with TRBJ1-2; D is unclear. Germline loops: CDR1 LGHDT, CDR2 YNNKEL (reference sequence). CDR3 length equals 11 residues. The V end lost 4 bases, the J end lost 6 bases, and 6 bases lay between the germline ends. This CDR3 is CASSLRDGYTF. In nucleotides, the CDR3 is TGTGCCAGCAGCCTCCGGGATGGCTACACCTTC.

The table lists this clone with a few counts. The V and J genes are TRBV7-2 and TRBJ2-5, with TRBD2 identical over 13 bases. This CDR3 has 16 amino acids. Trimming took 1 base from V and 5 from J; bases not matched to a gene: 4. Germline V gene sequence: CDR1 SGHTA, CDR2 FQGNSA. The CDR3 is CASSLVGTSGMETQYF. CDR3 nucleotides: TGTGCCAGCAGCTTAGTTGGGACTAGCGGGATGGAGACCCAGTACTTC. Using reference TRBV7-2 and TRBJ2-5 for the parts outside the CDR3, the full variable domain is GAGVSQSPSNKVTEKGKDVELRCDPISGHTALYWYRQSLGQGLEFLIYFQGNSAPDKSGLPSDRFSAERTGGSVSTLTIQRTQQEDSAVYLCASSLVGTSGMETQYFGPGTRLLVL.

The genes are TRBV9 and TRBJ2-3, with a possible D match to TRBD1 (5 bases). Per germline, CDR1 SGDLS and CDR2 YYNGEE. The CDR3 extends over 13 amino acids. V lost 6 bases, J lost 5 bases, and 13 bases lay in between. CDR3 sequence reads: CASKGQGLDTQYF. The CDR3 DNA reads TGTGCCAGCAAAGGTCAGGGTTTAGATACGCAGTATTTT.

The chain employs TRBV6-6 and TRBJ2-3; a weak D match, TRBD1 (6 bases). V lost 7 bases to trimming and J lost 2 bases, with 13 bases between them. Looked up from germline, CDR1 is MNHNY and CDR2 is SVGAGI (reference sequence). This CDR3 has 14 amino acids. Written as DNA, the CDR3 is TGTGCCAGCACCGCCGACAGGTTCACAGATACGCAGTATTTT. Protein: CASTADRFTDTQYF.

This chain uses TRBV28 with TRBJ1-5, with unresolved D. The CDR3 extends over 14 amino acids. Trimming took 3 bases from V and 6 from J, leaving 12 bases between them. In germline, CDR1 is MDHEN, CDR2 SYDVKM. This CDR3 is CASSFTRAGQPQHF. In DNA, the CDR3 is TGTGCCAGCAGTTTTACGAGGGCCGGTCAGCCCCAGCATTTT.

This clone was detected a few times. The chain uses TRBV25-1 and TRBJ2-3, with 9 bases identical to TRBD2. J lost 0 bases, V lost 5 bases, and 6 bases had no gene match. This CDR3 contains 16 residues. Looked up from germline, CDR1 is MGHDK and CDR2 is SYGVNS. DNA for the CDR3: TGTGCCAGCAGTAGTGCAGCGGGAGGAAGCACAGATACGCAGTATTTT. It yields the protein CASSSAAGGSTDTQYF.

This chain links TRBV15 with TRBJ2-1; D remains ambiguous. There are 13 residues in the CDR3. The germline gives CDR1 LNHNV, CDR2 YYDKDF (reference sequence). Trimming took off 0 bases at V and 5 bases at J, with 5 bases between the two ends. The CDR3 DNA reads TGTGCCACCAGCAGAGAGGCCAACAATGAGCAGTTCTTC. It codes for CATSREANNEQFF.

This chain connects TRBV19 to TRBJ1-1, with TRBD1 identical over 10 bases. The V gene's germline CDR1 is LNHDA and CDR2 SQIVND (reference sequence). V was pared by 6 bases and J by 5 bases, with 6 bases of the junction left unmatched. The CDR3 loop spans 14 amino acids. The CDR3 loop is CASSQTGGRTEAFF. As DNA, the CDR3 is TGTGCCAGTAGCCAGACAGGGGGCAGAACTGAAGCTTTCTTT.